Shown below are 23 T cell receptor beta chains from a single sample sequenced in a study of blood T cell repertoires in COVID-19. The repertoire was sequenced with immunoSEQ multiplex PCR; TCRdb's copy has only in-frame clones and lacks some. The sample has about 310,000 clones, around 90% seen once; the top ten hold less than 3.5%. The sample was peripheral blood. Receptor source: a woman in her twenties or thirties with COVID-19, enrolled during active disease.

V usage is TRBV27 and J usage is TRBJ1-1; D gene ambiguous. This CDR3 comprises 12 residues. Trimming removed 11 bases from V and 1 base from J, with 11 bases in between. Per germline, CDR1 MNHEY and CDR2 SMNVEV (reference sequence). The CDR3 here is CAPMRPNTEAFF. The DNA of the CDR3 is TGTGCCCCGATGAGGCCGAACACTGAAGCTTTCTTT.

As DNA, the CDR3 is TGTGCCAGTAGTATTCTAGACTACAATGAGCAGTTCTTC. Its translation: CASSILDYNEQFF. V gene TRBV19 combines with J gene TRBJ2-1, with unresolved D. This CDR3 has 13 amino acids. The V end lost 3 bases, the J end lost 3 bases, and 6 bases lay between the germline ends. CDR1 is LNHDA and CDR2 is SQIVND in the germline V gene (reference sequence).

This chain uses TRBV7-8 with TRBJ2-4; 8 bases map to TRBD1. Germline trimming cut 5 bases from V and 3 bases from J; bases unmatched to any gene: 9. The CDR3 has 16 residues. Germline V gene lookup returns CDR1 SGHVS and CDR2 FQNEAQ. The CDR3 spells CASSPWDRLVKNIQYF. Here the CDR3 DNA reads TGTGCCAGCAGCCCCTGGGACAGGTTGGTCAAAAACATTCAGTACTTC. The full variable domain, rest sourced from reference TRBV7-8 and TRBJ2-4, is GAGVSQSPRYKVAKRGQDVALRCDPISGHVSLFWYQQALGQGPEFLTYFQNEAQLDKSGLPSDRFFAERPEGSVSTLKIQRTQQEDSAVYLCASSPWDRLVKNIQYFGAGTRLSVL.

J is TRBJ2-2 and V is TRBV5-5, with 11 bases that match TRBD2. The CDR3 length is 16 residues. V lost 2 bases and J lost 5; bases outside the gene matches: 5. The V gene's germline CDR1 is SGHKS and CDR2 YYEKEE (reference sequence). The CDR3 nucleotides are TGTGCCAGCAGCTTATGGCTAGCGGGGGGAACCGGGGAGCTGTTTTTT. Translated: CASSLWLAGGTGELFF.

J is TRBJ2-2 and V is TRBV27; 13 nucleotides agree with TRBD2. This CDR3 has 18 amino acids. Trimming removed 1 base from V and 4 bases from J; junction bases left unmatched: 6. Germline CDR1 and CDR2: MNHEY and SMNVEV (reference sequence). The CDR3 loop reads CASSLWTSGRGGTGELFF. CDR3 sequence (DNA): TGTGCCAGCAGTTTATGGACTAGCGGGAGAGGGGGCACCGGGGAGCTGTTTTTT.

The V and J genes are TRBV18 and TRBJ1-1, with D tentatively TRBD1 (6 bases). The CDR3 has 16 amino acids. Per the germline V gene, CDR1 is KGHSH and CDR2 is LQKENI. V lost 1 base and J 1 base, leaving 13 bases between the germline ends. The CDR3 reads CASSPLGGAQNTEAFF. CDR3 nucleotides: TGTGCCAGCTCACCACTCGGGGGGGCGCAGAACACTGAAGCTTTCTTT.

The chain couples TRBV19 to TRBJ2-5, with 8 bases aligning to TRBD2. Germline V gene sequence: CDR1 LNHDA, CDR2 SQIVND (reference sequence). The CDR3 is 17 residues long. The trim removed 1 base at V and 0 bases at J, leaving 7 bases unmatched. CDR3: CASSIAGGPSYQETQYF. The CDR3 region has the DNA TGTGCCAGTAGTATAGCGGGAGGGCCCTCATACCAAGAGACCCAGTACTTC.

The chain joins TRBV18 to TRBJ1-2; no definite D call. V lost 4 bases, J lost 2 bases, and 8 bases lay in between. CDR3 length equals 13 residues. Germline V CDR1 and CDR2: KGHSH, LQKENI. The CDR3, as DNA: TGTGCCAGCTCACTCGAGGTAAACTATGGCTACACCTTC. It yields the protein CASSLEVNYGYTF.

Only a few counts were recorded for this clone. This chain joins TRBV6-6 and TRBJ1-2, with 8 positions matching TRBD1. The length of the CDR3 is 14 residues. Looked up from germline, CDR1 is MNHNY and CDR2 is SVGAGI (reference sequence). The V and J ends lost 0 bases and 4 bases, in that order; junction bases with no gene match: 1. Written as DNA, the CDR3 is TGTGCCAGCAGTTACTCGGACAGGGTCTATGGCTACACCTTC. Protein product: CASSYSDRVYGYTF.

In its sample, this clone was seen a few times. The genes are TRBV2 and TRBJ1-3; D perhaps matches TRBD1 (5 bases). The CDR3 spans 15 residues. The V gene lost 7 bases and the J gene lost 0 bases, with 13 bases spanning the gap. CDR1 SNHLY and CDR2 FYNNEI come from the germline V gene. The CDR3 protein is CASTTEPSSGNTIYF. The CDR3 nucleotides read TGTGCCAGCACGACAGAGCCTTCCTCTGGAAACACCATATATTTT.

This chain connects TRBV25-1 to TRBJ2-7; 12 bases map to TRBD2. Germline values: CDR1 MGHDK, CDR2 SYGVNS. The V and J ends lost 0 bases and 5 bases, in that order; junction bases with no gene match: 5. CDR3 size: 16 residues. The CDR3 loop reads CASSEYRLAGENEQYF. The CDR3 coding sequence is TGTGCCAGCAGTGAATATAGACTAGCGGGAGAAAACGAGCAGTACTTC.

This clone was seen just once. This rearrangement joins TRBV3-1 (or the pseudogene TRBV3-2) to TRBJ1-4, with D possibly being TRBD1 (6 bases). The V gene's germline CDR1 is LGHDT and CDR2 YNNKEL (reference sequence). V gave up 2 bases and J gave up 5 bases, with 15 bases separating them. This CDR3 spans 16 amino acids. The CDR3 DNA reads TGTGCCAGCAGCCAAAATCCGGGACAATTGAATGAAAAACTGTTTTTT. Translated: CASSQNPGQLNEKLFF.

V is TRBV19 and J is TRBJ1-1; 9 bases map to TRBD1. This CDR3 contains 19 residues. CDR1 and CDR2 from the germline V gene are LNHDA and SQIVND (reference sequence). The V and J ends lost 1 base and 0 bases, in that order; junction bases with no gene match: 12. The CDR3 here is CASSIGTKGQGMVNTEAFF. The CDR3 DNA reads as TGTGCCAGTAGTATAGGGACTAAGGGACAGGGCATGGTGAACACTGAAGCTTTCTTT.

The chain couples TRBV2 to TRBJ1-4; 8 nucleotides align to TRBD1. CDR3 length: 14 amino acids. Germline V lookup: CDR1 SNHLY, CDR2 FYNNEI. Germline trimming cut 5 bases from V and 5 bases from J; bases unmatched to any gene: 4. The CDR3 spells CASSPDRANEKLFF. The CDR3 DNA sequence: TGTGCCAGCAGTCCGGACAGGGCCAATGAAAAACTGTTTTTT.

The rearrangement joins TRBV7-7 to TRBJ2-5; 11 bases line up with TRBD2. Per the germline V gene, CDR1 is SSHAT and CDR2 is FNYEAQ (reference sequence). J gave up 7 bases and V 5 bases, and 12 bases lay outside the gene matches. The CDR3 contains 16 residues. Here the CDR3 DNA reads TGTGCCAGCAGCCTTCGTAGCGGGAGGGCCGAGGGGACCCAGTACTTC. Encoded protein: CASSLRSGRAEGTQYF.

Here the CDR3 DNA reads TGTGCCAGCAGCGCTTTCAGCGGAGCCTACAATGAGCAGTTCTTC. This codes for CASSAFSGAYNEQFF. The chain is built from TRBV7-3 and TRBJ2-1, with D perhaps TRBD2 (5 bases). The V gene's germline CDR1 is SGHTA and CDR2 FQGTGA. Between the trimmed V and J ends, which lost 5 bases and 2 bases, there was a span of 13 bases. The CDR3 is 15 amino acids.

This clone was recorded only once. V and J are TRBV7-9 and TRBJ2-7; D not resolved. Germline lookup yields CDR1 SEHNR and CDR2 FQNEAQ (reference sequence). V gave up 0 bases and J gave up 1 base, with 7 bases separating them. CDR3 length: 14 residues. CDR3: CASSLAVSSYEQYF. The CDR3 DNA sequence: TGTGCCAGCAGCTTAGCGGTCAGTTCCTACGAGCAGTACTTC.

V is TRBV11-2 and J is TRBJ2-7; 7 nucleotides agree with TRBD1. CDR1 and CDR2 (germline): SGHAT, FQNNGV. CDR3 size: 14 residues. Germline trimming cut 2 bases from V and 3 bases from J; bases unmatched to any gene: 4. This CDR3 reads CASSLSRDSYEQYF. CDR3 in DNA: TGTGCCAGCAGCTTAAGCCGGGACAGCTACGAGCAGTACTTC.

The CDR3 sequence is CASSSPAGGPDTGELFF. The CDR3 DNA reads TGTGCCAGCAGCTCGCCAGCGGGAGGGCCTGACACCGGGGAGCTGTTTTTT. This chain uses TRBV7-9 with TRBJ2-2; 10 bases are shared with TRBD2. The CDR3 sequence is 17 residues long. Germline values: CDR1 SEHNR, CDR2 FQNEAQ (reference sequence). V lost 4 bases, J lost 3 bases, and 8 bases stayed unmatched.

Concerning this clone: Within the sample, other DNA sequences also encode this same CDR3. V gene TRBV19 combines with J gene TRBJ1-5; D is unclear. Trimming shortened V by 0 bases and J by 7 bases, and 4 bases separated the two germline ends. Germline CDR1 reads LNHDA; CDR2 reads SQIVND (reference sequence). CDR3 length: 12 residues. Here the CDR3 DNA reads TGTGCCAGTAGTATAGAACGGCAGCCCCAGCATTTT. Protein sequence: CASSIERQPQHF. The full variable domain, in which reference TRBV19 and TRBJ1-5 provide the parts outside the CDR3, is DGGITQSPKYLFRKEGQNVTLSCEQNLNHDAMYWYRQDPGQGLRLIYYSQIVNDFQKGDIAEGYSVSREKKESFPLTVTSAQKNPTAFYLCASSIERQPQHFGDGTRLSIL.

This clone was detected only once. J is TRBJ2-7 and V is TRBV18; TRBD1 matches at 11 bases. CDR3 length: 16 residues. With 2 bases clipped from V and 7 bases from J, the junction kept 10 bases outside the gene matches. Germline CDR1 reads KGHSH; CDR2 reads LQKENI. The CDR3 DNA is TGTGCCAGCTCACCAACCCTCGGACAGGGGGCGGGGGAGCAGTACTTC. This translates into CASSPTLGQGAGEQYF.

The chain recombines TRBV2 with TRBJ1-2; D possibly corresponds to TRBD1 (5 bases). V was pared by 6 bases and J by 0 bases, with 8 bases between. Germline V gene sequence: CDR1 SNHLY, CDR2 FYNNEI. This CDR3 has 13 amino acids. As DNA, the CDR3 is TGTGCCAGCAGCATGACAGCTAACTATGGCTACACCTTC. Amino acids: CASSMTANYGYTF.

The V and J genes are TRBV4-1 and TRBJ2-3; the match to TRBD2 covers 9 bases. The CDR3 totals 16 residues. The germline CDR1 and CDR2 sequences are MGHRA and YSYEKL. The trim removed 4 bases at V and 4 bases at J, leaving 9 bases unmatched. The CDR3 DNA follows: TGCGCCAGCAGCCCGCCTTGGCGGGAGGGGGCAGATACGCAGTATTTT. This encodes CASSPPWREGADTQYF.